These 24 T cell receptor beta chains share one sample of origin, sequenced in a study of regulatory T cells in long-lasting Graves disease. Assembly of TCR beta libraries relied on iRepertoire HTBI primers together with Arm-PCR of CDR3 regions. TCRdb reanalysed the multiplex PCR reads using MiXCR and keeps one entry per CDR3 protein. The sample records approximately 270,000 distinct CDR3 sequences, about 18% being singletons. Sample time point: newly diagnosed GD, antithyroid drugs for less than 3 months. From RNA extracted from PBMCs, the TCR library was made. A further study also used this sample, focusing on T cells in Graves' hyperthyroidism and ophthalmopathy.

Specimen: peripheral blood mononuclear cells (PBMCs), collected at new diagnosis, from a patient treated with antithyroid drugs. The receptors shown here come from a woman aged 25-40 years with Graves disease.

At least ten counts were recorded for this clonotype. V and J are TRBV6-5 and TRBJ1-5; D unresolved. Trimming removed 3 bases from V and 1 base from J, with 10 bases in between. Per germline, CDR1 MNHEY and CDR2 SVGAGI. This CDR3 spans 15 amino acids. The chain's CDR3 is CASSYASGSNQPQHF. CDR3 bases: TGTGCCAGCAGTTATGCGAGTGGGAGCAATCAGCCCCAGCATTTT.

This chain connects TRBV15 to TRBJ1-6; the match to TRBD1 covers 7 bases. V gave up 8 bases and J gave up 5 bases; unmatched junction bases: 9. The CDR3 spans 15 residues. CDR1 and CDR2 (germline): LNHNV, YYDKDF (reference sequence). CDR3 nucleotide sequence: TGTGCCACCGGGTGGGACAGCACCAATAATTCACCCCTCCACTTT. Residues: CATGWDSTNNSPLHF.

The sample holds many counts of this clonotype. V usage is TRBV7-9 and J usage is TRBJ2-7; tentative D call: TRBD2 (5 bases). The V gene lost 6 bases and the J gene lost 0 bases, with 15 bases spanning the gap. Germline V lookup: CDR1 SEHNR, CDR2 FQNEAQ (reference sequence). This CDR3 region has 15 residues. The CDR3 is CASRGSGTDSYEQYF. CDR3 nucleotide sequence: TGTGCCAGCAGAGGCAGCGGAACAGACTCCTACGAGCAGTACTTC.

The gene calls are TRBV18 and TRBJ2-7; no definite D call. Trimming stripped 0 bases from V and 2 bases from J, with 5 bases between. The CDR3 extends over 13 amino acids. Germline CDR1 KGHSH, CDR2 LQKENI. The CDR3 DNA sequence: TGTGCCAGCTCACCACCGGCACCCTACGAGCAGTACTTC. As protein: CASSPPAPYEQYF. Filled out from reference TRBV18 and TRBJ2-7, the complete variable domain reads NAGVMQNPRHLVRRRGQEARLRCSPMKGHSHVYWYRQLPEEGLKFMVYLQKENIIDESGMPKERFSAEFPKEGPSILRIQQVVRGDSAAYFCASSPPAPYEQYFGPGTRLTVT.

This clonotype was observed a few times. A read error is possible here, since a much larger clone lies one base away. The final CDR3 position lacks the conserved phenylalanine or tryptophan, pointing to a likely read error. The rearrangement links TRBV6-2 or TRBV6-3 to TRBJ1-1; D is undetermined. Trimming left V 0 bases short and J 4 bases short, with 6 bases between. CDR1 and CDR2 from the germline V gene are MNHEY and SVGEGT. The CDR3 is 13 amino acids. This chain's CDR3 is CASSYSRSTEAFL. The CDR3, as DNA: TGTGCCAGCAGTTACTCGAGGTCCACTGAAGCTTTCTTG.

The chain recombines TRBV7-9 with TRBJ1-1; the D gene is possibly TRBD1 (6 bases). CDR1 SEHNR and CDR2 FQNEAQ come from the germline V gene (reference sequence). The V gene lost 5 bases and the J gene lost 0 bases, with 13 bases spanning the gap. There are 15 residues in the CDR3. CDR3 bases: TGTGCCAGCAGCGGAAACACAGGGTTGAACACTGAAGCTTTCTTT. Its protein product is CASSGNTGLNTEAFF.

This clonotype was seen more than once but under ten times. The J gene is TRBJ2-7, the V gene TRBV20-1, with D unclear. CDR1 and CDR2 (germline): DFQATT, SNEGSKA (reference sequence). CDR3 length: 9 amino acids. V shed 7 bases and J shed 6 bases, with 7 bases lying between them. The CDR3 region has the DNA TGCAGTGAGAGGAGCGAGCAGTACTTC. Amino acid sequence: CSERSEQYF.

The V gene is TRBV27, the J gene TRBJ2-3; 8 nucleotides agree with TRBD2. The CDR3 extends over 15 amino acids. Germline V gene sequence: CDR1 MNHEY, CDR2 SMNVEV (reference sequence). Unmatched junction bases numbered 9, after V lost 5 bases and J lost 5 bases. CDR3 DNA sequence: TGTGCCAGCAGTCCCCAAGGACTAGCCGTAGATACGCAGTATTTT. This sequence encodes CASSPQGLAVDTQYF.

This chain connects TRBV5-4 to TRBJ1-1; D perhaps matches TRBD1 (6 bases). The V end was cut by 3 bases, the J end by 2 bases, with 11 bases between. CDR1 and CDR2 (germline): SGHNT, YYREEE (reference sequence). The CDR3 length is 14 residues. The CDR3 DNA is TGTGCCAGCAGCTACACAGGGAGTAACACTGAAGCTTTCTTT. As protein: CASSYTGSNTEAFF.

Concerning this clonotype itself: A much larger clone differs from this one at a single base, so this may be a read error. The rearrangement joins TRBV6-2 or TRBV6-3 to TRBJ2-1; D is undetermined. Germline assignment: CDR1 MNHEY and CDR2 SVGEGT. The CDR3 extends over 15 amino acids. The CDR3 DNA is TGTGCCAGCAGGCCCAGGTCTCGCTCCTACAGTGAGCAGTTCTTC. As protein: CASRPRSRSYSEQFF.

In this sample, this clonotype turned up many times. J is TRBJ2-1 and V is TRBV29-1, with D perhaps given as TRBD1 or TRBD2 (5 bases each). CDR1 and CDR2 (germline): SQVTM, ANQGSEA. The CDR3 sequence is 12 residues long. Trimming cost V 7 bases and J 0 bases, with 7 bases left between them. The CDR3 DNA reads TGCAGCGGGGGGAGCTCCTACAATGAGCAGTTCTTC. This codes for CSGGSSYNEQFF.

Ten or more counts support this clonotype. This chain links TRBV12-5 with TRBJ1-1; D is ambiguous. V lost 5 bases and J lost 7, with 11 bases in between. Germline V gives CDR1 LGHNT, CDR2 FRNRAP. This CDR3 contains 12 residues. CDR3 region: CASGLGPNEAFF. DNA for the CDR3: TGTGCTAGTGGTCTTGGACCTAATGAAGCTTTCTTT.

CDR3 in amino acids: CASTPVDSTGGYTF. The CDR3 coding sequence is TGTGCCAGCACCCCGGTGGACTCAACTGGGGGCTACACCTTC. V is TRBV6-2 or TRBV6-3 and J is TRBJ1-2; no definite D call. The germline gives CDR1 MNHEY, CDR2 SVGEGT. This CDR3 comprises 14 residues. V was trimmed by 7 bases and J by 8 bases, leaving 20 bases between them.

The chain employs TRBV25-1 and TRBJ1-4; D gene uncertain. The germline V gene encodes CDR1 MGHDK and CDR2 SYGVNS. The CDR3 has 15 amino acids. V dropped 2 bases and J dropped 0 bases, with 7 bases sitting between them. For the CDR3, the DNA is TGTGCCAGCAGTGAACGGATAGCAACTAATGAAAAACTGTTTTTT. Encoded protein: CASSERIATNEKLFF.

This clonotype appeared many times. The chain uses TRBV5-1 and TRBJ2-4; D possibly corresponds to TRBD2 (6 bases). The CDR3 contains 16 residues. Trimming left V 4 bases short and J 0 bases short, with 14 bases between. Germline CDR1 is SGHRS and CDR2 is YFSETQ. CDR3: CASSAGGVLAKNIQYF. DNA for the CDR3: TGCGCCAGCAGCGCTGGCGGGGTACTAGCCAAAAACATTCAGTACTTC. The full variable domain, its missing parts supplied by reference TRBV5-1 and TRBJ2-4, is KAGVTQTPRYLIKTRGQQVTLSCSPISGHRSVSWYQQTPGQGLQFLFEYFSETQRNKGNFPGRFSGRQFSNSRSEMNVSTLELGDSALYLCASSAGGVLAKNIQYFGAGTRLSVL.

This clonotype occurred once. The chain is built from TRBV19 and TRBJ2-3, with D possibly TRBD1 on 5 matching bases. The CDR3 loop spans 16 amino acids. Germline CDR1 and CDR2: LNHDA and SQIVND (reference sequence). Deletions cut 4 bases from V and 5 bases from J, with 19 bases between. The CDR3 loop is CASSRGRDSLGDTQYF. Written as DNA, the CDR3 is TGTGCCAGTAGTAGAGGTCGAGACAGCCTGGGAGATACGCAGTATTTT.

On this clonotype itself: A far larger clone is just one base off, so this is likely a read error. This sequence joins TRBV15 and TRBJ2-7, with D possibly matching TRBD1 (5 bases). CDR3 length: 13 amino acids. CDR1 and CDR2 from the germline V gene are LNHNV and YYDKDF (reference sequence). Trimming shortened V by 4 bases and J by 7 bases, and 14 bases separated the two germline ends. In nucleotides, the CDR3 is TGTGCCACCAGCACTCGACAGTACAATGAGCAGTACTTC. Translating it yields CATSTRQYNEQYF. Using reference TRBV15 and TRBJ2-7 for the parts outside the CDR3, the full variable domain is DAMVIQNPRYQVTQFGKPVTLSCSQTLNHNVMYWYQQKSSQAPKLLFHYYDKDFNNEADTPDNFQSRRPNTSFCFLDIRSPGLGDTAMYLCATSTRQYNEQYFGPGTRLTVT.

This clonotype was counted at least ten times. The chain combines TRBV7-8 with TRBJ1-5, with D possibly TRBD1 on 5 matching bases. The germline V gene has CDR1 SGHVS and CDR2 FQNEAQ. V lost 1 base, J lost 3 bases, and 10 bases lay in between. The CDR3 extends over 15 amino acids. For the CDR3, the DNA is TGTGCCAGCAGCTTAGACCGGGGACCCAATCAGCCCCAGCATTTT. Its translation is CASSLDRGPNQPQHF.

CDR3 DNA sequence: TGCAGTGCCCTTGGCCTTAAAAACATTCAGTACTTC. Its translation: CSALGLKNIQYF. This chain connects TRBV20-1 to TRBJ2-4; D is uncertain. This CDR3 is 12 amino acids long. The germline V and J ends were trimmed by 6 bases and 4 bases, with 10 bases remaining between them. Germline V lookup: CDR1 DFQATT, CDR2 SNEGSKA (reference sequence).

This clonotype was found a few times. This chain uses TRBV13 with TRBJ2-2; 13 positions match TRBD2. The CDR3 is made up of 16 amino acids. Germline CDR1 reads PRHDT; CDR2 reads FYEKMQ (reference sequence). Unmatched junction bases numbered 5, after V lost 4 bases and J lost 6 bases. The CDR3: CASSSLAGGQSGELFF. The CDR3 DNA reads as TGTGCCAGCAGCTCACTAGCGGGGGGGCAGTCCGGGGAGCTGTTTTTT.

At least ten counts were recorded for this clonotype. The chain links TRBV20-1 to TRBJ1-2; D is possibly TRBD1 (6 bases). CDR3 length: 15 residues. Trimming took 5 bases from V and 2 from J, leaving 18 bases between them. Germline CDR1 is DFQATT and CDR2 is SNEGSKA (reference sequence). The CDR3, as DNA: TGCAGTGCTCCTGATCAGGGGTGGTCAAACTATGGCTACACCTTC. Amino acid sequence: CSAPDQGWSNYGYTF.

This clonotype has only one observation. A much larger clonotype is one base distant, so this may be a read error. V is TRBV10-3 and J is TRBJ1-1, with 9 positions matching TRBD1. V trimming: 5 bases; J trimming: 6 bases; junction bases outside the gene matches: 19. CDR3 length: 18 residues. Germline V gives CDR1 ENHRY, CDR2 SYGVKD. The DNA for the CDR3 is TGTGCCATCAGTTCCTATAGTCTCGGGGACAGGGTGCGACCTGAAGCTTTCTTT. It yields the protein CAISSYSLGDRVRPEAFF.

This clonotype was seen a single time. The chain recombines TRBV7-8 with TRBJ2-3; tentative D call: TRBD2 (6 bases). The V gene's germline CDR1 is SGHVS and CDR2 FQNEAQ. V dropped 1 base and J dropped 5 bases, with 16 bases sitting between them. The CDR3 sequence is 16 residues long. CDR3 DNA: TGTGCCAGCAGCTTAGAATCTACCGGGGGAATAGATACGCAGTATTTT. This codes for CASSLESTGGIDTQYF.

This clonotype was seen at least ten times. The V and J genes are TRBV7-8 and TRBJ1-4; no reliable D call. Germline V lookup: CDR1 SGHVS, CDR2 FQNEAQ. V dropped 2 bases and J dropped 8 bases, with 6 bases sitting between them. This CDR3 is built from 12 residues. CDR3 nucleotides: TGTGCCAGCAGCTTATCTCGGGAAAAACTGTTTTTT. This codes for CASSLSREKLFF.